The 13 T cell receptor beta chains in this list originate from one sample, sequenced in a study of regulatory T cells in long-lasting Graves disease. The time point: persistent/refractory GD, antithyroid drugs over 5 years with positive TRAb. RNA isolated from PBMCs was used to make the TCR library. The authors built TCR beta libraries using iRepertoire HTBI primers and Arm-PCR of CDR3 regions. TCRdb reprocessed the multiplex PCR reads via MiXCR and lists one record per CDR3 protein. This repertoire shows roughly 700,000 distinct CDR3 sequences, about 32% found once; its top ten account for 42%. The sample in question was peripheral blood mononuclear cells (PBMCs), obtained when the disease was refractory, from a patient treated with antithyroid drugs. These receptors were collected from a female donor with Graves disease.

A few counts support this clonotype. The rearrangement links TRBV28 to TRBJ1-2; 9 bases align to TRBD1. The CDR3 length is 16 residues. With 5 bases clipped from V and 3 bases from J, the junction kept 10 bases outside the gene matches. The germline gives CDR1 MDHEN, CDR2 SYDVKM. The CDR3 DNA reads as TGTGCCAGCAGTACCCCCCAGGGACAGGGCCACTATGGCTACACCTTC. Protein sequence: CASSTPQGQGHYGYTF.

The V call is TRBV28, the J call TRBJ2-4; a weak D match, TRBD2 (5 bases). This CDR3 region has 15 residues. Germline CDR1 reads MDHEN; CDR2 reads SYDVKM. Trimming removed 5 bases at V and 1 base at J, with 12 bases between. The CDR3 sequence is CASSPPGGAKNIQYF. The CDR3 coding sequence is TGTGCCAGCAGTCCCCCAGGCGGGGCCAAAAACATTCAGTACTTC.

This clonotype was recorded a few times. V and J are TRBV11-2 and TRBJ1-1, with D tentatively TRBD1 (5 bases). From germline, CDR1 is SGHAT and CDR2 FQNNGV. The CDR3 covers 20 residues. V lost 5 bases and J lost 4, with 32 bases in between. CDR3 in amino acids: CASSAGGFGTVRTGSTEAFF. CDR3 DNA: TGTGCCAGCAGCGCGGGAGGCTTCGGGACTGTACGGACCGGGAGCACTGAAGCTTTCTTT.

With regard to this clonotype: A read error may explain this, as a much larger clone is one base away. The chain uses TRBV28 and TRBJ2-7, with 12 bases matching TRBD2. Germline CDR1 MDHEN, CDR2 SYDVKM. V dropped 3 bases and J dropped 9; count of bases not matched to a gene: 15. This CDR3 has 17 residues. This CDR3 is CASSFRGRLAGDHGQYF. CDR3 sequence (DNA): TGTGCCAGCAGTTTCCGTGGGCGACTAGCGGGAGACCACGGGCAGTACTTC.

The chain links TRBV19 to TRBJ1-2; no firm D call. V lost 8 bases, J lost 0 bases, and 19 bases lay in between. Germline V gives CDR1 LNHDA, CDR2 SQIVND (reference sequence). The CDR3 has 16 residues. The DNA for the CDR3 is TGTGCCAGTCAAAGAGGCGGAGGGCCAGCTAACTATGGCTACACCTTC. It yields the protein CASQRGGGPANYGYTF.

The chain joins TRBV18 to TRBJ2-5, with D possibly being TRBD1 (5 bases). Trimming took off 0 bases at V and 4 bases at J, with 12 bases between the two ends. There are 15 residues in the CDR3. The germline V gene has CDR1 KGHSH and CDR2 LQKENI. CDR3 coding DNA: TGTGCCAGCTCACCACCGAGCTCAGGGTTAGAGACCCAGTACTTC. Amino acid sequence: CASSPPSSGLETQYF.

This clonotype appeared many times. The genes are TRBV2 and TRBJ1-5; TRBD1 matches at 12 bases. The length of the CDR3 is 16 residues. V shed 6 bases, J shed 7 bases, and the junction held 10 bases outside the gene matches. Per germline, CDR1 SNHLY and CDR2 FYNNEI. The CDR3 nucleotides read TGTGCCAGCAGGTTACCGGGACAGGGGGCGCGGCAGCCCCAGCATTTT. Amino acids: CASRLPGQGARQPQHF.

This chain links TRBV29-1 with TRBJ1-5, with D perhaps TRBD1 (5 bases). CDR3 length equals 13 residues. V was cut by 7 bases and J by 3 bases, with 13 bases left in between. Germline V lookup: CDR1 SQVTM, CDR2 ANQGSEA. This chain's CDR3 is CSAWDGDNQPQHF. The CDR3 bases are TGCAGCGCGTGGGACGGCGACAATCAGCCCCAGCATTTT.

J is TRBJ2-7 and V is TRBV28; possible D gene TRBD1, 5 bases. The CDR3 covers 13 residues. Trimming pared 5 bases from V and 3 bases from J, leaving 11 bases between. CDR1 and CDR2 from the germline V gene are MDHEN and SYDVKM. CDR3 DNA: TGTGCCAGCAGTGGGGCGGACCACTACGAGCAGTACTTC. Its translation is CASSGADHYEQYF.

On this clonotype itself: A much larger clone is a single base away; this may be a read error. The rearrangement links TRBV6-2 or TRBV6-3 to TRBJ1-2; maybe TRBD1 (6 bases). This CDR3 has 20 residues. Trimming cost V 0 bases and J 0 bases, with 23 bases left between them. Germline V gene lookup returns CDR1 MNHEY and CDR2 SVGEGT. The CDR3 DNA reads as TGTGCCAGCAGTTACTCGCTTGGTCAGGGGTTGGGGAATGCTAACTATGGCTACACCTTC. Its translation: CASSYSLGQGLGNANYGYTF.

This clonotype was observed a handful of times. CDR3 amino acids: CASSLGQYGSNQPQHF. CDR3 bases: TGTGCCAGCAGCTTGGGTCAGTACGGATCCAATCAGCCCCAGCATTTT. The V and J genes are TRBV7-2 and TRBJ1-5; D unresolved. Germline loops: CDR1 SGHTA, CDR2 FQGNSA. V was pared by 3 bases and J by 3 bases, with 15 bases between. The CDR3 contains 16 residues.

This clonotype was observed at least ten times. J is TRBJ2-1 and V is TRBV6-1, with 9 positions matching TRBD2. CDR1 and CDR2 from the germline V gene are MNHNS and SASEGT. The CDR3 length is 15 residues. The J segment lost 0 bases and the V segment lost 6 bases, leaving 3 bases of the junction unmatched. The CDR3 reads CASSISGSSYNEQFF. In DNA, the CDR3 is TGTGCCAGCAGCATTAGCGGGAGCTCCTACAATGAGCAGTTCTTC.

The chain carries TRBV18 and TRBJ1-1, with D unclear. The CDR3 contains 14 residues. Looked up from germline, CDR1 is KGHSH and CDR2 is LQKENI. Trimming removed 3 bases from V and 0 bases from J, with 8 bases in between. The CDR3 here is CASSPESLNTEAFF. CDR3 nucleotide sequence: TGTGCCAGCTCACCGGAGTCATTGAACACTGAAGCTTTCTTT.